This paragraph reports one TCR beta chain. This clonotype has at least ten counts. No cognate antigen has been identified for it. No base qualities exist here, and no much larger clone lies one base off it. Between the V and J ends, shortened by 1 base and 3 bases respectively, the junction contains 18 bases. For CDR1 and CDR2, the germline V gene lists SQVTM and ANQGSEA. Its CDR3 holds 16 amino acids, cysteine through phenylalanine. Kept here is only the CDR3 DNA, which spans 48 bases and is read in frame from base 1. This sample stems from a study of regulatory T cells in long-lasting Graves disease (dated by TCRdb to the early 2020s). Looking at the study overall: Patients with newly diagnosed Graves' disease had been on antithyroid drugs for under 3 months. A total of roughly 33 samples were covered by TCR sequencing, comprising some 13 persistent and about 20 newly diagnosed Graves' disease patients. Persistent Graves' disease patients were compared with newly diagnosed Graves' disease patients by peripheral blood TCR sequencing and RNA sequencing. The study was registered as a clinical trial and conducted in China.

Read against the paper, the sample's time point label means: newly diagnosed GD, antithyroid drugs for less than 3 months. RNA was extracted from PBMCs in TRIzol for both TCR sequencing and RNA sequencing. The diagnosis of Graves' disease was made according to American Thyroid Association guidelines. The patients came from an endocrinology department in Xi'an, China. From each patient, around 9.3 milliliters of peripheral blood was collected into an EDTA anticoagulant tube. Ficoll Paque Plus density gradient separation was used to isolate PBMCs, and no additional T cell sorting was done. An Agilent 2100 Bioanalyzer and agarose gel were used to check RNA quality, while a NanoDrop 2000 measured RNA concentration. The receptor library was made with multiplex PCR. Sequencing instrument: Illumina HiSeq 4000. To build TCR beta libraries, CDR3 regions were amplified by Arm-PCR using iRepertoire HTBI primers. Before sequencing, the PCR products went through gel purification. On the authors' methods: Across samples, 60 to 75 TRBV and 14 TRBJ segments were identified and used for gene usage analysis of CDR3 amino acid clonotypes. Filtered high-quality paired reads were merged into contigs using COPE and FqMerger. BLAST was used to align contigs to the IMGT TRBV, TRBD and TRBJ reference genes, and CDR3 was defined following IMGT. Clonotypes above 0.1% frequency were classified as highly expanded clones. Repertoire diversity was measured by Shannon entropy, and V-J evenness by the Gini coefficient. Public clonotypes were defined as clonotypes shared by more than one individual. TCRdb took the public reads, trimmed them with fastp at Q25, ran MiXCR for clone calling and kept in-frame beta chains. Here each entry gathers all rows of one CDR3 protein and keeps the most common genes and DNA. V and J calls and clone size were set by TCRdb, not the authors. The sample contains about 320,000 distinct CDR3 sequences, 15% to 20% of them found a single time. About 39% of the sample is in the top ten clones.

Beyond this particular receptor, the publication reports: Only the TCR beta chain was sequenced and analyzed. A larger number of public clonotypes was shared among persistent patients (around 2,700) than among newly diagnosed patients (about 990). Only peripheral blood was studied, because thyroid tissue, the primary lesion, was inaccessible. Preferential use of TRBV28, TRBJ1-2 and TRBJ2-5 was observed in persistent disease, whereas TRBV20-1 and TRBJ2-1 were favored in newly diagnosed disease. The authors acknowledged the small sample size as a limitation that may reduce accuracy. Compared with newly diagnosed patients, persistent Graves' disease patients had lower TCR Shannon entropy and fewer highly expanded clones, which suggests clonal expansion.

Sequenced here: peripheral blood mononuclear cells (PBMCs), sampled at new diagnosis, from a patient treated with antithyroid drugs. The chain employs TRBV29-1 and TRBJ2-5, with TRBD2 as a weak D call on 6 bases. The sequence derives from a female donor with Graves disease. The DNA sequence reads TGCAGCGTTGAAGTTTGGGCGGGACTCCGTAAAGAGACCCAGTACTTC. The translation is CSVEVWAGLRKETQYF. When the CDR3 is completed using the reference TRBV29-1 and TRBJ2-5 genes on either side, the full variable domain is SAVISQKPSRDICQRGTSLTIQCQVDSQVTMMFWYRQQPGQSLTLIATANQGSEATYESGFVIDKFPISRPNLTFSTLTVSNMSPEDSSIYLCSVEVWAGLRKETQYFGPGTRLLVL.